This T cell receptor (beta chain) was identified during a study of blood T cell repertoires in COVID-19. Whole-study context: The origin of the acute and convalescent COVID-19 samples was the United States, Italy and Spain. In each case, the material was cDNA or gDNA derived from T cells, B-cell-depleted T cells, or PBMCs.

Participants had their cohort set by participant-reported clinical history. The CDR3 loop spans 18 amino acids. V lost 0 bases and J lost 6; bases outside the gene matches: 10. Germline lookup yields CDR1 MGHRA and CDR2 YSYEKL. Original handling: Amplification of reference gene primers provided the estimated nucleated cell counts. Sequencing used immunoSEQ multiplex PCR; TCRdb keeps in-frame clones, though not all of them. D and trimming come from the DNA, and the V and J calls and clone size come from that table. This sample has 300,000 to 350,000 clones, with 65% to 90% found just once. V gene TRBV4-1 combines with J gene TRBJ2-1, with TRBD2 matching over 11 bases. The clonotype comes from a woman between 40 and 50 years old with acute COVID-19. The sequencing input was PBMCs or T cells enriched from blood (not recorded which). CDR3 in DNA: TGCGCCAGCAGCCAAGAGGTGCTAGCGGGGGGTCTCCGCAATGAGCAGTTCTTC. This translates into CASSQEVLAGGLRNEQFF.